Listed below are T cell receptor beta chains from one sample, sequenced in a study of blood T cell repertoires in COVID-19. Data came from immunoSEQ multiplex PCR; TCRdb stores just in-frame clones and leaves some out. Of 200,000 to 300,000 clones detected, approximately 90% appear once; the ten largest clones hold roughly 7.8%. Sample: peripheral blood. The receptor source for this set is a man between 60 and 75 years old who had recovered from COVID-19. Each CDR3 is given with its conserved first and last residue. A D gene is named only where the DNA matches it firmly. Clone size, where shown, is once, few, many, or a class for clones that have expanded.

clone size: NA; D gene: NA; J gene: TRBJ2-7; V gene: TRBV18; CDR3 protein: CASSPPSYEQYF; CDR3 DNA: TGTGCCAGCTCACCACCCAGCTACGAGCAGTACTTC
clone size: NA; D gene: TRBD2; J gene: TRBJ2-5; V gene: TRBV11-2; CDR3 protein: CASSLVSFSGGAETQYF; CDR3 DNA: TGTGCCAGCAGCTTAGTCTCCTTTAGCGGGGGGGCAGAGACCCAGTACTTC
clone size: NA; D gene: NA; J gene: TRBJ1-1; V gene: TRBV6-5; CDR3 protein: CASSYGASEAFF; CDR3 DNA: TGTGCCAGCAGTTACGGAGCATCTGAAGCTTTCTTT
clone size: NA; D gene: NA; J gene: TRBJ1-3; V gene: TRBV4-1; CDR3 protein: CASSQRHRVGGTGGNTIYF; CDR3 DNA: TGCGCCAGCAGCCAACGCCATCGGGTTGGGGGGACGGGGGGAAACACCATATATTTT
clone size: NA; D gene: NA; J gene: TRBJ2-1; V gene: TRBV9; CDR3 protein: CASSVAKGYNEQFF; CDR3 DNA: TGTGCCAGCAGCGTAGCTAAGGGGTACAATGAGCAGTTCTTC
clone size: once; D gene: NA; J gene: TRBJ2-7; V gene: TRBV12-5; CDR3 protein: CASGQGSSYEQYF; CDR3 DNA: TGTGCTAGTGGGCAGGGAAGCTCCTACGAGCAGTACTTC
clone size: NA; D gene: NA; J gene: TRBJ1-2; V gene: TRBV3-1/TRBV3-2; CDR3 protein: CASSLQGIYGYTF; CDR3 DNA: TGTGCCAGCAGCCTTCAGGGAATCTATGGCTACACCTTC
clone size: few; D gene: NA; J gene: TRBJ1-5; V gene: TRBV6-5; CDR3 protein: CASSLYTGRNQPQHF; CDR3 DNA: TGTGCCAGCAGTCTGTATACAGGACGGAATCAGCCCCAGCATTTT
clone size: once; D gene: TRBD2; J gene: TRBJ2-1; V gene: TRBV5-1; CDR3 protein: CASSASGRTNEQFF; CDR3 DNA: TGCGCCAGCAGCGCTAGCGGGCGTACCAATGAGCAGTTCTTC
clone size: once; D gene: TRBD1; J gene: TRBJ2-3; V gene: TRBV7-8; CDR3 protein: CASRPGQGSDTQYF; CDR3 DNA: TGTGCCAGCAGACCGGGACAGGGTTCAGATACGCAGTATTTT
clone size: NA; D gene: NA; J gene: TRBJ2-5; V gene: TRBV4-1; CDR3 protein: CASSQGGTETQYF; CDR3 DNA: TGCGCCAGCAGCCAAGGCGGTACCGAGACCCAGTACTTC
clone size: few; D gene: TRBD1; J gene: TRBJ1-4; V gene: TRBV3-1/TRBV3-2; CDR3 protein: CASSPGTGSGFNEKLFF; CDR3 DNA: TGTGCCAGCAGCCCGGGGACAGGGTCGGGTTTTAATGAAAAACTGTTTTTT
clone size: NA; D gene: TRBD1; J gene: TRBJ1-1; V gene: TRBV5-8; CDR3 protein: CASSFRGLEAFF; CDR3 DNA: TGTGCCAGCAGCTTCAGGGGGCTTGAAGCTTTCTTT
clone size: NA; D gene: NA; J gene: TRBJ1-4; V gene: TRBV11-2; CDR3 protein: CASSLAWSSTNEKLFF; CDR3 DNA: TGTGCCAGCAGCTTAGCATGGAGTTCAACTAATGAAAAACTGTTTTTT
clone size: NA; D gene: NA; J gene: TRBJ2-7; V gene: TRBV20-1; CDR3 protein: CSASRLTHPYEQYF; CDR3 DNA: TGCAGTGCTAGTCGGCTGACTCATCCCTACGAGCAGTACTTC